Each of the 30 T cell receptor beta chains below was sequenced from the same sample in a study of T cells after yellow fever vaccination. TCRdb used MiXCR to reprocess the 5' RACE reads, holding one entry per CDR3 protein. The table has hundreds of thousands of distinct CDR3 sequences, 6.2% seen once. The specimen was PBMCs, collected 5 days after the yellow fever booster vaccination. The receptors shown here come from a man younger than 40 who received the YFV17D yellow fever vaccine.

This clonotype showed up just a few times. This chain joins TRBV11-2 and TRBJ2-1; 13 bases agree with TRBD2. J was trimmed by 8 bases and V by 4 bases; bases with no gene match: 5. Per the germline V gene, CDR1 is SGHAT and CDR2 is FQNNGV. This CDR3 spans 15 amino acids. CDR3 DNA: TGTGCCAGCAGCTCGATGACTAGCGGGAGGTATGAGCAGTTCTTC. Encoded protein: CASSSMTSGRYEQFF.

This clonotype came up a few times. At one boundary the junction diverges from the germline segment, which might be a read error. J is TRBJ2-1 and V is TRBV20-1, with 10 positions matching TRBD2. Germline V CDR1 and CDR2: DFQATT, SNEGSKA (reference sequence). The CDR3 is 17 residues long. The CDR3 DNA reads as TGCTGTGCTAGAGGGTGGAGGTCTAGCGGGAGTAGCAATGAGCAGTTCTTC. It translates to CCARGWRSSGSSNEQFF.

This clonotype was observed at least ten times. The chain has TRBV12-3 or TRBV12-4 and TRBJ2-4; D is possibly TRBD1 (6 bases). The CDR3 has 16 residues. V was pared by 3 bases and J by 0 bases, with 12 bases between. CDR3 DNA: TGTGCCAGCAGTTTCGGACAGACACTAGCCAAAAACATTCAGTACTTC. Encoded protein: CASSFGQTLAKNIQYF.

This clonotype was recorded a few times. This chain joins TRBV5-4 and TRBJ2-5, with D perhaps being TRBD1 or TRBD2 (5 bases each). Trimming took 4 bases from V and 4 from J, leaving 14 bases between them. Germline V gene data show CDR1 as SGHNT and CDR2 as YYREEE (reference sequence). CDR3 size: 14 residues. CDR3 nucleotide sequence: TGTGCCAGCAGCCGCGCCGGGACCCCAGAGACCCAGTACTTC. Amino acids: CASSRAGTPETQYF. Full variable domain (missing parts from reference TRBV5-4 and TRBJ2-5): ETGVTQSPTHLIKTRGQQVTLRCSSQSGHNTVSWYQQALGQGPQFIFQYYREEENGRGNFPPRFSGLQFPNYSSELNVNALELDDSALYLCASSRAGTPETQYFGPGTRLLVL.

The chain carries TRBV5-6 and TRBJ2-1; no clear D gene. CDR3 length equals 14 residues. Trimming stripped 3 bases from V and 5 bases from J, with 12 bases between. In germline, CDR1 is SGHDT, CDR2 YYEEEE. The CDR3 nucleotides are TGTGCCAGCAGCTGGAGTAGCTTAGACAATGAGCAGTTCTTC. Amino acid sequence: CASSWSSLDNEQFF. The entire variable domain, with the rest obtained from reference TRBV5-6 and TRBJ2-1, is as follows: DAGVTQSPTHLIKTRGQQVTLRCSPKSGHDTVSWYQQALGQGPQFIFQYYEEEERQRGNFPDRFSGHQFPNYSSELNVNALLLGDSALYLCASSWSSLDNEQFFGPGTRLTVL.

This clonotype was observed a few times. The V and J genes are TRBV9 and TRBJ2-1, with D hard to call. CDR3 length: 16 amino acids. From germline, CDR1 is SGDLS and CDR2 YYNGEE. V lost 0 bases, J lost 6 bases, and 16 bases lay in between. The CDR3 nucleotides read TGTGCCAGCAGCGTAGCTTATCTCAGTTTAGCCAATGAGCAGTTCTTC. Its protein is CASSVAYLSLANEQFF.

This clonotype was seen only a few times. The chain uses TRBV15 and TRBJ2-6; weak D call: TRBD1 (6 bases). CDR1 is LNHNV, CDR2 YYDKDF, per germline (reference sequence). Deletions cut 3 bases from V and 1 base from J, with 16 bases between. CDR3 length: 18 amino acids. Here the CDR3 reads CATSSLGTRRSGANVLTF. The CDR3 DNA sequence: TGTGCCACCAGCAGCCTCGGGACAAGGAGATCTGGGGCCAACGTCCTGACTTTC. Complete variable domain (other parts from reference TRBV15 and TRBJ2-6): DAMVIQNPRYQVTQFGKPVTLSCSQTLNHNVMYWYQQKSSQAPKLLFHYYDKDFNNEADTPDNFQSRRPNTSFCFLDIRSPGLGDTAMYLCATSSLGTRRSGANVLTFGAGSRLTVL.

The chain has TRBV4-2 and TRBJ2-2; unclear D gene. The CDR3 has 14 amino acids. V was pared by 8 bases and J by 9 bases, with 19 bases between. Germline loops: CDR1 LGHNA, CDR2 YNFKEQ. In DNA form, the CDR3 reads TGTGCCAGCGGCCTCGGCAGCCTATCCTGGGAGCTGTTTTTT. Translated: CASGLGSLSWELFF.

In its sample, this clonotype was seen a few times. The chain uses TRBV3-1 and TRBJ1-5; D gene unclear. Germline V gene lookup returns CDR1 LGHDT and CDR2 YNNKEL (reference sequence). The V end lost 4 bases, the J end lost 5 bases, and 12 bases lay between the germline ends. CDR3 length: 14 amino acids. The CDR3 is CASSRGRWDQPQHF. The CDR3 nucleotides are TGTGCCAGCAGCCGTGGACGATGGGATCAGCCCCAGCATTTT.

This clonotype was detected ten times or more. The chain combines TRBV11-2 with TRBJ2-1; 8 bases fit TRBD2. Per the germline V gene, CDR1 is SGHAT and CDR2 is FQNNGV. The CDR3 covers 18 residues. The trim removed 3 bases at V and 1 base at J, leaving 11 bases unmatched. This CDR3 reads CASSFPTGGRLSYNEQFF. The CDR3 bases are TGTGCCAGCAGCTTTCCAACTGGCGGGAGGTTGTCCTACAATGAGCAGTTCTTC.

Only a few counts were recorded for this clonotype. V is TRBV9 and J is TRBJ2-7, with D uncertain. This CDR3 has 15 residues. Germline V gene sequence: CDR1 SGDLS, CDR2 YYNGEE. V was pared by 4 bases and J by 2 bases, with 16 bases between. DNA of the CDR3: TGTGCCAGCAGCACCAACTCGGACCCGCCCTACGAGCAGTACTTC. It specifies CASSTNSDPPYEQYF.

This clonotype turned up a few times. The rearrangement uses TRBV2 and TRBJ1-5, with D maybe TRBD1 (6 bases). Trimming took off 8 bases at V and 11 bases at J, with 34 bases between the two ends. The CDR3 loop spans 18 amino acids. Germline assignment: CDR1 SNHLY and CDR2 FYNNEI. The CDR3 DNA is TGTGCCAGCCGGAGGGGATCTGCCGCGGGGGTCAGCCAGGGGTCCCAGCATTTT. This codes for CASRRGSAAGVSQGSQHF.

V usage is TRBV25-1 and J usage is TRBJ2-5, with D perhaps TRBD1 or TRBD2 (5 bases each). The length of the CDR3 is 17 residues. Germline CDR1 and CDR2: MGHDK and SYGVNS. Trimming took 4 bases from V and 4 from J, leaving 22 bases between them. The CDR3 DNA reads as TGTGCCAGCAGTGCACCGGTTGGGTTCGGGACCGGAGAGACCCAGTACTTC. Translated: CASSAPVGFGTGETQYF.

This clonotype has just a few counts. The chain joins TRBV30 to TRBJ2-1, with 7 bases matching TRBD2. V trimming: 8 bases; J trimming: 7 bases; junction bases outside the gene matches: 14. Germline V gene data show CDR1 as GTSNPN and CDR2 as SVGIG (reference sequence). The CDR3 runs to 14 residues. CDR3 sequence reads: CARRSGGSINEQFF. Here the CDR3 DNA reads TGTGCCCGGCGGTCGGGCGGGAGTATAAATGAGCAGTTCTTC.

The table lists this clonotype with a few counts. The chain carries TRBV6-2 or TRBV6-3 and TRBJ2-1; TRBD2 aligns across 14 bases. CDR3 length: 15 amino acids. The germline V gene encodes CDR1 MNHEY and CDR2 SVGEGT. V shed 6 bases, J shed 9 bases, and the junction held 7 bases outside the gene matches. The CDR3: CASRPIGLAGGEQFF. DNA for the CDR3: TGTGCCAGCAGACCGATAGGACTAGCGGGAGGTGAGCAGTTCTTC.

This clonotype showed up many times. CDR3 coding DNA: TGTGCCAGCGCCGGGACTAGCGGGAACTACGAGCAGTACTTC. It codes for CASAGTSGNYEQYF. This chain connects TRBV7-2 to TRBJ2-7; 13 positions agree with TRBD2. V lost 8 bases to trimming and J lost 3 bases; unmatched junction nucleotides: 4. The CDR3 has 14 amino acids. CDR1 and CDR2 from the germline V gene are SGHTA and FQGNSA.

The CDR3 DNA sequence: TGTGCCAGCAGTGGCAATGAGCAGTTCTTC. Protein: CASSGNEQFF. The chain links TRBV25-1 to TRBJ2-1; D gene unclear. Germline lookup yields CDR1 MGHDK and CDR2 SYGVNS. This CDR3 is built from 10 residues. Trimming removed 4 bases from V and 6 bases from J, with 1 base in between.

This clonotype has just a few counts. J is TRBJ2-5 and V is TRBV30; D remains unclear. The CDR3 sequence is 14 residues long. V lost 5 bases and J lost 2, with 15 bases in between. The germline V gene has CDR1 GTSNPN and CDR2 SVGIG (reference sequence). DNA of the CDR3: TGTGCCTGGGGCGGAAAGGGTAGGCAAGAGACCCAGTACTTC. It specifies CAWGGKGRQETQYF.

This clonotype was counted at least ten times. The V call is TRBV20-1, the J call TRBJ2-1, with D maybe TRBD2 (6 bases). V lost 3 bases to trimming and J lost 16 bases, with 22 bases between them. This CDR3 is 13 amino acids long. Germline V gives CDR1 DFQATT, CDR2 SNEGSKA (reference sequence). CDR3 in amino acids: CSARNGRGKANFF. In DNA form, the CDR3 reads TGCAGTGCTAGGAACGGGCGCGGGAAGGCCAATTTCTTC.

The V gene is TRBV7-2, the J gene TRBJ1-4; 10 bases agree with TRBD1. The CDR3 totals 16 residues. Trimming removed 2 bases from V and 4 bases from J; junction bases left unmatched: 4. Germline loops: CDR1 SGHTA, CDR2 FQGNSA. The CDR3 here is CASSLMGTGVNEKLFF. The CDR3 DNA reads TGTGCCAGCAGCTTAATGGGGACAGGGGTTAATGAAAAACTGTTTTTT. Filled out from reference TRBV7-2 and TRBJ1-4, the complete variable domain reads GAGVSQSPSNKVTEKGKDVELRCDPISGHTALYWYRQSLGQGLEFLIYFQGNSAPDKSGLPSDRFSAERTGGSVSTLTIQRTQQEDSAVYLCASSLMGTGVNEKLFFGSGTQLSVL.

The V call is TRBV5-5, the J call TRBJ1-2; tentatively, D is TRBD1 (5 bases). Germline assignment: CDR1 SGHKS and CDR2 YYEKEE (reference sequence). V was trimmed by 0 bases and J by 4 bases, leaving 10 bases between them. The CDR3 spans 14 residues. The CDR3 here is CASSLEGSGYGYTF. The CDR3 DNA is TGTGCCAGCAGCTTGGAGGGGTCGGGCTATGGCTACACCTTC. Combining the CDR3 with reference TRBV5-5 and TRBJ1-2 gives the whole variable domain DAGVTQSPTHLIKTRGQQVTLRCSPISGHKSVSWYQQVLGQGPQFIFQYYEKEERGRGNFPDRFSARQFPNYSSELNVNALLLGDSALYLCASSLEGSGYGYTFGSGTRLTVV.

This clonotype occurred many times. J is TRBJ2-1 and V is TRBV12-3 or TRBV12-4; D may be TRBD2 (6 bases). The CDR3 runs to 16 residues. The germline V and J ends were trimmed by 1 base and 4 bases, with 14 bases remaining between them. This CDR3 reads CASSLGGLLLYNEQFF. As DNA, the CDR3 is TGTGCCAGCAGTTTAGGCGGACTACTCCTATACAATGAGCAGTTCTTC.

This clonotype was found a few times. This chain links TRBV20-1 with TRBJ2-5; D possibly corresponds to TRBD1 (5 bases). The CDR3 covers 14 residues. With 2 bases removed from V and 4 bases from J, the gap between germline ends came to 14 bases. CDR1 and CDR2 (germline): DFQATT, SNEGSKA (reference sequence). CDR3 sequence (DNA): TGCAGTGCTAGACAAGGGGCGACCTTAGAGACCCAGTACTTC. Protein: CSARQGATLETQYF.

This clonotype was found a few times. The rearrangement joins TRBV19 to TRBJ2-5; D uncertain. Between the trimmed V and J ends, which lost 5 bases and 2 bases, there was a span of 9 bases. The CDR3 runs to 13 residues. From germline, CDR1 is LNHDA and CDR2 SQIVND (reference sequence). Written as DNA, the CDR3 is TGTGCCAGTAGTGTCCCAGAACAAGAGACCCAGTACTTC. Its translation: CASSVPEQETQYF.

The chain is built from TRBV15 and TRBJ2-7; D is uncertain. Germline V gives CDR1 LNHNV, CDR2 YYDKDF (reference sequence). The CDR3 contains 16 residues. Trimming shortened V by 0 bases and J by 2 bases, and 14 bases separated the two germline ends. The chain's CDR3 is CATSRDATLRAYEQYF. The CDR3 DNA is TGTGCCACCAGCAGAGATGCGACCTTGAGAGCCTACGAGCAGTACTTC.

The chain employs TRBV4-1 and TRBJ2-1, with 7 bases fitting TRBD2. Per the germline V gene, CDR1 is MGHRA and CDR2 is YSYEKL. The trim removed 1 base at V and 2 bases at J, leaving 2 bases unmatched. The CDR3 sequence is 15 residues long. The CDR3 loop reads CASSQVAGAYNEQFF. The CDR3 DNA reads TGCGCCAGCAGCCAAGTGGCGGGGGCCTACAATGAGCAGTTCTTC.

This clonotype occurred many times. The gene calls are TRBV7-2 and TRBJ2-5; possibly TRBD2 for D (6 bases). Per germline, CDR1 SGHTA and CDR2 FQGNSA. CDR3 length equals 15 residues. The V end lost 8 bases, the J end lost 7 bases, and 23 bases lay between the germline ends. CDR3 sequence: CASAWGENVGGTQYF. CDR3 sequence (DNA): TGTGCCAGCGCGTGGGGGGAGAACGTTGGGGGGACCCAGTACTTC.

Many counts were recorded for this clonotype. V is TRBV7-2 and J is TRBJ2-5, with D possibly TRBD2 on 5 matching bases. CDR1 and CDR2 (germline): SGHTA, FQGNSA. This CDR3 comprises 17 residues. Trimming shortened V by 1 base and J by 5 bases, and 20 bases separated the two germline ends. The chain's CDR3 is CASSLGAGGGFSETQYF. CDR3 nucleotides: TGTGCCAGCAGCTTAGGGGCAGGAGGAGGATTTTCGGAGACCCAGTACTTC.

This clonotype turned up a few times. The CDR3 DNA follows: TGTGCCACCAGCGGAAGGACATTAAACACTGAAGCTTTCTTT. The encoded protein is CATSGRTLNTEAFF. The chain has TRBV15 and TRBJ1-1; perhaps TRBD1 as D (5 bases). The CDR3 runs to 14 residues. Germline CDR1 LNHNV, CDR2 YYDKDF (reference sequence). Between the trimmed V and J ends, which lost 5 bases and 2 bases, there was a span of 12 bases.

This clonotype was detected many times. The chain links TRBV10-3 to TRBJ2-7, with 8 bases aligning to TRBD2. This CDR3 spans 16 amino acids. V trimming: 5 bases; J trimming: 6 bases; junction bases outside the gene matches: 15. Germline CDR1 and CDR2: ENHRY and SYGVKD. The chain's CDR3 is CAISLRGGPKGLEQYF. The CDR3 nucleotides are TGTGCCATCAGTCTTCGGGGGGGCCCAAAAGGCCTCGAGCAGTACTTC.